This T cell receptor beta chain is drawn from a study of blood T cell repertoires in COVID-19. Background on the study: The United States, Italy and Spain supplied acute and convalescent COVID-19 samples.

There are a few counts of this clone. Original handling: Researchers report that nucleated cell counts were estimated from reference gene primer amplification. The method was immunoSEQ multiplex PCR; TCRdb's version includes in-frame clones alone and lacks a portion of them. D and trimming were read from the DNA, whereas the V and J calls and clone size are those reported in that table. This table has about 320,000 clones, 86% appearing once. This CDR3 spans 13 amino acids. Germline CDR1 SEHNR, CDR2 FQNEAQ (reference sequence). V was trimmed by 1 base and J by 6 bases, leaving 6 bases between them. The gene calls are TRBV7-9 and TRBJ2-2; D is ambiguous. Sequenced sample: peripheral blood. This receptor was taken from a woman in her forties or fifties with acute or convalescent COVID-19. The CDR3 loop is CASSLDSSGELFF. The CDR3 DNA follows: TGTGCCAGCAGCTTAGACTCCTCCGGGGAGCTGTTTTTT.